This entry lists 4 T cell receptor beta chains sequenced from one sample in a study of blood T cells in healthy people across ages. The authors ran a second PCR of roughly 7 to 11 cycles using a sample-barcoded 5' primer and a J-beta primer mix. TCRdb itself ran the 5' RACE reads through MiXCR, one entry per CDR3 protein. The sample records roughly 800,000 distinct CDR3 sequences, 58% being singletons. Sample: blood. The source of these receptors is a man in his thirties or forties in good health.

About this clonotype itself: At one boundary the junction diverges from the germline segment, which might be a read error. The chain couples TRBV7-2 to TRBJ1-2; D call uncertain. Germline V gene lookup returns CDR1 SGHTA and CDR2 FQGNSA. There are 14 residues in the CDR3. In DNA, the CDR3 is TGTGCCAGCAGTTTAGTCGGCGGTGGGTATGGCTACACCTTC. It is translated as CASSLVGGGYGYTF.

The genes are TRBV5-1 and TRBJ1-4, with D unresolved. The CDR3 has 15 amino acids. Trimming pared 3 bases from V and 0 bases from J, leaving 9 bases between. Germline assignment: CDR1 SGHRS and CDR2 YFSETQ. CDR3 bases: TGCGCCAGCAGCTGGAACACCGCAACTAATGAAAAACTGTTTTTT. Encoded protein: CASSWNTATNEKLFF.

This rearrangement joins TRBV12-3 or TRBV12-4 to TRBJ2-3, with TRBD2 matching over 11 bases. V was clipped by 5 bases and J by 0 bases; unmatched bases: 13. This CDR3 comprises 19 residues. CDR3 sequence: CASSAGVASGGKSTDTQYF. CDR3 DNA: TGTGCCAGCAGTGCCGGGGTGGCTAGCGGGGGGAAGAGCACAGATACGCAGTATTTT.

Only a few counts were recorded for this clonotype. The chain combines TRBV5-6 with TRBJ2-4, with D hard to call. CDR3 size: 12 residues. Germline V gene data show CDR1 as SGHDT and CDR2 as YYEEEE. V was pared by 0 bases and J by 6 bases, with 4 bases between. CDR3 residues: CASSLGRNIQYF. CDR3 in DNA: TGTGCCAGCAGCTTGGGCAGAAACATTCAGTACTTC.